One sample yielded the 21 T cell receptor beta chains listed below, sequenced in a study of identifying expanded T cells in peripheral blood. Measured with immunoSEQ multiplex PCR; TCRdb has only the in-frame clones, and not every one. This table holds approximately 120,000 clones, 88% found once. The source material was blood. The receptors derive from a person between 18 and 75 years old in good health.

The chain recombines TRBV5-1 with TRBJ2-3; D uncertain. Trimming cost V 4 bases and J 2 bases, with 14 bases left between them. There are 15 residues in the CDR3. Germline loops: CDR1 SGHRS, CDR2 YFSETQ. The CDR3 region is CASSPVSSSTDTQYF. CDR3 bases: TGCGCCAGCAGCCCGGTTTCGTCCTCCACAGATACGCAGTATTTT.

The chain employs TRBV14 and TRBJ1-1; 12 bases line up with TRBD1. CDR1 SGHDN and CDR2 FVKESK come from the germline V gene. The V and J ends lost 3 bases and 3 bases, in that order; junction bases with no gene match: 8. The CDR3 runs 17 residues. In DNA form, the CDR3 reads TGTGCCAGCAGCCAGGGTCCCGGGACAGGGGGCCACACTGAAGCTTTCTTT. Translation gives CASSQGPGTGGHTEAFF.

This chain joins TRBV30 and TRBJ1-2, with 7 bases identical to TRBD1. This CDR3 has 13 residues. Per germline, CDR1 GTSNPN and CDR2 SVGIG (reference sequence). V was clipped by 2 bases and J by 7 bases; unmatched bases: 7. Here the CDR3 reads CAWSSGTEIGYTF. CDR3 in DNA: TGTGCCTGGAGTTCGGGGACAGAGATTGGCTACACCTTC. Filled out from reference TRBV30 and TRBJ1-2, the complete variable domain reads SQTIHQWPATLVQPVGSPLSLECTVEGTSNPNLYWYRQAAGRGLQLLFYSVGIGQISSEVPQNLSASRPQDRQFILSSKKLLLSDSGFYLCAWSSGTEIGYTFGSGTRLTVV.

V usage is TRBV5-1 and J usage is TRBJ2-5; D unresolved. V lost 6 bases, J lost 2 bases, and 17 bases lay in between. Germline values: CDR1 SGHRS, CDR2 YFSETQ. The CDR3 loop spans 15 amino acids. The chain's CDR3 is CASTKQGRRQETQYF. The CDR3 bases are TGCGCCAGCACCAAACAAGGACGTAGGCAAGAGACCCAGTACTTC.

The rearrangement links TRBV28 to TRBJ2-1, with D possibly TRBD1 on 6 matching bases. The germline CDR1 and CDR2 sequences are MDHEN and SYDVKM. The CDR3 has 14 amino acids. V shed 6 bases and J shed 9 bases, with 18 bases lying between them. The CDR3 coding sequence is TGTGCCAGCAGGAGGACAGCCCAACGTGGTGAGCAGTTCTTC. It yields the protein CASRRTAQRGEQFF.

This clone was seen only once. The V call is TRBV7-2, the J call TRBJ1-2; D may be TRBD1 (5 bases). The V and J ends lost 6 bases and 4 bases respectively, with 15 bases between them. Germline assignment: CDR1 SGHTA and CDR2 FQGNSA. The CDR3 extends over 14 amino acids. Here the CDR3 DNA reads TGTGCCAGCAGGCCCCCTGGGGACCTCTATGGCTACACCTTC. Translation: CASRPPGDLYGYTF. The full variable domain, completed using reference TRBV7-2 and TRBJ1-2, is GAGVSQSPSNKVTEKGKDVELRCDPISGHTALYWYRQSLGQGLEFLIYFQGNSAPDKSGLPSDRFSAERTGGSVSTLTIQRTQQEDSAVYLCASRPPGDLYGYTFGSGTRLTVV.

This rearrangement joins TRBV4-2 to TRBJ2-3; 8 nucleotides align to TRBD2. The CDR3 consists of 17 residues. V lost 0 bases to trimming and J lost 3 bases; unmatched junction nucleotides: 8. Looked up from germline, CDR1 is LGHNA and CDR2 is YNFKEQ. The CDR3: CASSQESGLAGTDTQYF. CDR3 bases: TGTGCCAGCAGCCAAGAATCGGGGCTAGCGGGTACAGATACGCAGTATTTT.

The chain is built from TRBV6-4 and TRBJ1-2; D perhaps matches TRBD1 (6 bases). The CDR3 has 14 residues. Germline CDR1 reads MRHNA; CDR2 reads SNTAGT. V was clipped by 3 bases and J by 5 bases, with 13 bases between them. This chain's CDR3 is CASSEGSGQYGYTF. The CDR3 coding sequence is TGTGCCAGCAGTGAAGGGAGCGGACAGTATGGCTACACCTTC.

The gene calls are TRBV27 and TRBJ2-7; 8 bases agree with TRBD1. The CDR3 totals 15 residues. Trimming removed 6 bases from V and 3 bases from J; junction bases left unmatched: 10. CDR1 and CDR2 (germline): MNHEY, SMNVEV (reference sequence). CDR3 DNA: TGTGCCAGCAGCCGACTGAAAGGGACAGGCTACGAGCAGTACTTC. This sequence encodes CASSRLKGTGYEQYF.

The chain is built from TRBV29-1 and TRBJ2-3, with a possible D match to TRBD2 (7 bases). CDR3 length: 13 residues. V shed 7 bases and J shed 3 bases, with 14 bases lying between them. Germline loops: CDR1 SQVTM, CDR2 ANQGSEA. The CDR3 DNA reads TGCAGCGCCGCGGGGGCGAGTACAGATACGCAGTATTTT. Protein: CSAAGASTDTQYF.

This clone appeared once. The CDR3: CASSLDRLQYF. The CDR3 DNA reads TGTGCCAGCAGTCTTGACAGATTACAGTACTTC. V is TRBV28 and J is TRBJ2-7; TRBD1 is a possible D gene (5 bases). The CDR3 spans 11 residues. Trimming cost V 5 bases and J 10 bases, with 12 bases left between them. Looked up from germline, CDR1 is MDHEN and CDR2 is SYDVKM.

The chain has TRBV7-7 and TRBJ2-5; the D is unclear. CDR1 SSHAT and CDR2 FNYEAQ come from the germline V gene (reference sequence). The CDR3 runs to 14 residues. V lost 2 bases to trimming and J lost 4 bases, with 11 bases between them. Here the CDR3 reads CASSLTINGETQYF. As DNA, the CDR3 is TGTGCCAGCAGCTTAACAATTAACGGAGAGACCCAGTACTTC.

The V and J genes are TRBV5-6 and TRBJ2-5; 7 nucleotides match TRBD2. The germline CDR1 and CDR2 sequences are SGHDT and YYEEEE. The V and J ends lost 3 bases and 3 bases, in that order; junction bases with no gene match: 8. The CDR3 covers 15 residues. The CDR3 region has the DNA TGTGCCAGCAGCTGGAGCGGGGAAATTAAAGAGACCCAGTACTTC. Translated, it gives CASSWSGEIKETQYF.

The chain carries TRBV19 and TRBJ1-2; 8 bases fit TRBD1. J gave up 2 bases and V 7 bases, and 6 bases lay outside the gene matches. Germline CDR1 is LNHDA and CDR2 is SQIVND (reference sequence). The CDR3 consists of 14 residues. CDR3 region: CASTRGQENYGYTF. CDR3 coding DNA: TGTGCCAGTACCCGGGGACAGGAAAACTATGGCTACACCTTC.

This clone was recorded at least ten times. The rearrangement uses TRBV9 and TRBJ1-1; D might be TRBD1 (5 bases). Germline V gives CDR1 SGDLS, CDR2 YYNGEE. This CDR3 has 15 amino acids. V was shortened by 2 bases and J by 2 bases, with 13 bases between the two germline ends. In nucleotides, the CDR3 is TGTGCCAGCAGCGTTGAAGGGGTCGGTAACACTGAAGCTTTCTTT. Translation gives CASSVEGVGNTEAFF.

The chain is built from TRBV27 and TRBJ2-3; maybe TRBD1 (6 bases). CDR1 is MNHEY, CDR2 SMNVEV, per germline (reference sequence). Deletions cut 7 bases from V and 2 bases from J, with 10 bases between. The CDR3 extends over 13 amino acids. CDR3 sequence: CASKGDLTDTQYF. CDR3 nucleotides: TGTGCCAGCAAGGGGGACCTCACAGATACGCAGTATTTT.

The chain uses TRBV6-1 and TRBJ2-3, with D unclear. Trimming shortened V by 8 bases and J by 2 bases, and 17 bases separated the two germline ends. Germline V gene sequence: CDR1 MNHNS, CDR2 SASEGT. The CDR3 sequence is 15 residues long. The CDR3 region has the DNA TGTGCCAGCGATCCGGGTCCCACATTCACAGATACGCAGTATTTT. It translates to CASDPGPTFTDTQYF.

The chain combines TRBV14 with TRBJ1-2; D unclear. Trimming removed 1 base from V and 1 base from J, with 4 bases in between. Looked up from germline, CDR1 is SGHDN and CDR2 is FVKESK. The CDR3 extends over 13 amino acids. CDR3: CASSQGFNYGYTF. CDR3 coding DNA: TGTGCCAGCAGCCAAGGATTTAACTATGGCTACACCTTC. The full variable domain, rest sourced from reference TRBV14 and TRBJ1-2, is EAGVTQFPSHSVIEKGQTVTLRCDPISGHDNLYWYRRVMGKEIKFLLHFVKESKQDESGMPNNRFLAERTGGTYSTLKVQPAELEDSGVYFCASSQGFNYGYTFGSGTRLTVV.

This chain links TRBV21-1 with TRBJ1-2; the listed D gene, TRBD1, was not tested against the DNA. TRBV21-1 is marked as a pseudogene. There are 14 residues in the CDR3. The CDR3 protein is CASSPRARTNGYTF. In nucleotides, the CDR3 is TGTGCCAGCAGCCCACGAGCCCGGACAAATGGCTACACCTTC.

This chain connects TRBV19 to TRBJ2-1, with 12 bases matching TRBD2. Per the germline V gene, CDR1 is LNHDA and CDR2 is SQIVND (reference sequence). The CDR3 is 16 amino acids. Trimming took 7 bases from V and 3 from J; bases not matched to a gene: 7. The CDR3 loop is CASKSSGGVRYNEQFF. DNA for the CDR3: TGTGCCAGTAAGTCTAGCGGGGGGGTGCGCTACAATGAGCAGTTCTTC.

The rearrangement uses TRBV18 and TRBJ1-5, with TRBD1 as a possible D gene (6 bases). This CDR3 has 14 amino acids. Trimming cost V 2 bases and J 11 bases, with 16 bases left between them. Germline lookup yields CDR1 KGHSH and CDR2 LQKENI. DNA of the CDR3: TGTGCCAGCTCACCAGCTCGGACAGATGATTCCCAGCATTTT. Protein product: CASSPARTDDSQHF.